This T cell receptor beta chain was recorded in a study of CD4 T cells in relation to SARS-CoV-2 and coronaviruses. Deletions cut 4 bases from V and 0 bases from J, with 6 bases between. CDR3 length: 13 residues. CDR1 is MNHNS, CDR2 SASEGT, per germline. Libraries were prepared by immunoSEQ multiplex PCR; TCRdb keeps only in-frame clonotypes and omits some of them. This sample yields approximately 70,000 clones, of which approximately 93% are seen a single time; approximately 0.21% belongs to the top ten. Before the COVID-19 pandemic, during about 2011-2019, CD4+ T cells were taken from unexposed donors. Naive and memory CD4+ T cells came from enriched cryopreserved PBMCs.

Sequencing was carried out using naive CD4+ T cells from PBMCs. The subset is: naive CD4+ T cells isolated by negative enrichment. V gene TRBV6-1 combines with J gene TRBJ1-1; D is unclear. This receptor was obtained from a human donor in good health. DNA of the CDR3: TGTGCCAGCAGTGGAGCCCTGAACACTGAAGCTTTCTTT. Its protein is CASSGALNTEAFF.